A single sample is the source of the 14 T cell receptor beta chains below, sequenced in a study of shared clonotypes between healthy human individuals. Profiled with immunoSEQ multiplex PCR; TCRdb holds only in-frame clones, not every one. The sample contains roughly 2.2 million clones, approximately 93% of which appear only once. Sequences were obtained from naive CD4+ T cells from PBMCs. Specified subset: CD45RA+ positively selected. The source is a man in his late teens or twenties in good health. Some clones in this sample may be carry-over from other donors' samples.

V and J are TRBV5-1 and TRBJ2-2; the D is unclear. CDR3 length equals 15 residues. The V gene's germline CDR1 is SGHRS and CDR2 YFSETQ. Trimming stripped 0 bases from V and 5 bases from J, with 11 bases between. The CDR3 spells CASSLETGITGELFF. DNA of the CDR3: TGCGCCAGCAGCTTGGAGACTGGGATAACCGGGGAGCTGTTTTTT.

The V call is TRBV29-1, the J call TRBJ2-5; 12 bases align to TRBD1. The J call may be mistaken, given a closer DNA end match to TRBJ2-7. CDR3 length: 15 amino acids. Germline values: CDR1 SQVTM, CDR2 ANQGSEA. CDR3: CSARVRDRGPYEQYF. CDR3 sequence (DNA): TGCAGCGCCCGAGTAAGGGACAGGGGGCCCTACGAGCAGTACTTC.

The chain is built from TRBV28 and TRBJ2-5; D possibly uses TRBD1 or TRBD2 (7 bases each). V dropped 0 bases and J dropped 3 bases, with 11 bases sitting between them. Germline V lookup: CDR1 MDHEN, CDR2 SYDVKM. This CDR3 contains 15 residues. The CDR3 DNA sequence: TGTGCCAGCAGTTTATGGGGAGGGGGCAAAGAGACCCAGTACTTC. Residues: CASSLWGGGKETQYF.

The table lists this clone with a few counts. The chain employs TRBV5-1 and TRBJ2-3, with a weak D call TRBD1 (5 bases). Germline V gene lookup returns CDR1 SGHRS and CDR2 YFSETQ. The length of the CDR3 is 16 residues. Trimming pared 0 bases from V and 6 bases from J, leaving 17 bases between. CDR3 in amino acids: CASSLALSISGDTQYF. CDR3 DNA sequence: TGCGCCAGCAGCTTGGCCTTGTCAATATCAGGGGATACGCAGTATTTT.

This chain connects TRBV28 to TRBJ2-3; possibly TRBD1 or TRBD2 for D (5 bases each). V lost 2 bases and J 2 bases, leaving 11 bases between the germline ends. Germline assignment: CDR1 MDHEN and CDR2 SYDVKM. The CDR3 consists of 15 residues. The DNA of the CDR3 is TGTGCCAGCAGTTTAAGTAGGGACCCCACAGATACGCAGTATTTT. It specifies CASSLSRDPTDTQYF.

V usage is TRBV11-2 and J usage is TRBJ2-3; 9 bases are shared with TRBD2. The CDR3 spans 16 residues. Trimming cost V 4 bases and J 7 bases; bases outside gene matches: 12. The V gene's germline CDR1 is SGHAT and CDR2 FQNNGV. For the CDR3, the DNA is TGTGCCAGCAGCTCGTTAGCGGGAGCCCAGGGATATACGCAGTATTTT. Translated: CASSSLAGAQGYTQYF.

DNA of the CDR3: TGTGCCAGCAGCTTTAGCGGGAGAGGCACAGATACGCAGTATTTT. Translated: CASSFSGRGTDTQYF. The chain employs TRBV11-2 and TRBJ2-3; 9 positions match TRBD2. The CDR3 has 15 residues. Trimming removed 3 bases from V and 1 base from J; junction bases left unmatched: 2. Germline assignment: CDR1 SGHAT and CDR2 FQNNGV.

Points on this clone: The identical CDR3 is also encoded by other nucleotide sequences in the sample. This chain connects TRBV5-1 to TRBJ1-2, with D possibly being TRBD1 (6 bases). CDR3 length: 13 residues. The V end lost 4 bases, the J end lost 2 bases, and 9 bases lay between the germline ends. CDR1 and CDR2 (germline): SGHRS, YFSETQ. The CDR3 region has the DNA TGCGCCAGCAGCGCGGACAGAAACTATGGCTACACCTTC. This gives the protein CASSADRNYGYTF. Full variable domain (outside the CDR3, taken from reference TRBV5-1 and TRBJ1-2): KAGVTQTPRYLIKTRGQQVTLSCSPISGHRSVSWYQQTPGQGLQFLFEYFSETQRNKGNFPGRFSGRQFSNSRSEMNVSTLELGDSALYLCASSADRNYGYTFGSGTRLTVV.

The rearrangement joins TRBV21-1 to TRBJ1-3. TRBV21-1 is described as a pseudogene. The CDR3 spans 16 residues. In DNA, the CDR3 is TGTGCCAGCAGCAAAGGGGCTAGAGTCTCTGGAAACACCATATATTTT. It is translated as CASSKGARVSGNTIYF.

V is TRBV27 and J is TRBJ1-5; tentatively, D is TRBD1 (5 bases). CDR1 and CDR2 from the germline V gene are MNHEY and SMNVEV (reference sequence). The CDR3 is made up of 18 amino acids. Trimming removed 1 base from V and 4 bases from J, with 20 bases in between. The CDR3 DNA follows: TGTGCCAGCAGTTTATGCCCCCGGACGGGACCGACTAATCAGCCCCAGCATTTT. Amino acids: CASSLCPRTGPTNQPQHF.

Points on this clone: The same CDR3 can be traced to other DNA sequences in this sample. V gene TRBV28 combines with J gene TRBJ1-2; 7 nucleotides align to TRBD1. V lost 1 base to trimming and J lost 6 bases; unmatched junction nucleotides: 5. The CDR3 totals 14 residues. From germline, CDR1 is MDHEN and CDR2 SYDVKM. Written as DNA, the CDR3 is TGTGCCAGCAGTTTATCGGCAGGGGGGAATGGCTACACCTTC. Translation gives CASSLSAGGNGYTF.

The rearrangement joins TRBV7-9 to TRBJ2-7; tentative D call: TRBD2 (5 bases). Trimming pared 5 bases from V and 3 bases from J, leaving 11 bases between. Per the germline V gene, CDR1 is SEHNR and CDR2 is FQNEAQ (reference sequence). The CDR3 contains 13 residues. The CDR3: CASSRGYGYEQYF. Here the CDR3 DNA reads TGTGCCAGCAGCCGAGGGTATGGCTACGAGCAGTACTTC.

This sequence joins TRBV18 and TRBJ2-1; 8 positions agree with TRBD2. Germline V gives CDR1 KGHSH, CDR2 LQKENI. The trim removed 4 bases at V and 3 bases at J, leaving 2 bases unmatched. The CDR3 is made up of 14 amino acids. CDR3 nucleotides: TGTGCCAGCTCACTGAGCGGGGGCTACAATGAGCAGTTCTTC. Its protein is CASSLSGGYNEQFF.

The chain links TRBV6-5 to TRBJ1-1, with TRBD1 matching over 7 bases. This CDR3 is 14 amino acids long. Per the germline V gene, CDR1 is MNHEY and CDR2 is SVGAGI. The V segment lost 6 bases and the J segment 6 bases; nucleotides outside the gene matches: 10. CDR3 DNA sequence: TGTGCCAGCAGGCGATCACAGGGGATTGCTGAAGCTTTCTTT. This translates into CASRRSQGIAEAFF.